The T cell receptor beta chain described here comes from a study of T cells in narcolepsy. Generated by immunoSEQ multiplex PCR, the TCRdb table keeps only in-frame clones and is missing some. The sample includes some 14,000 clones, roughly nine tenths of them seen just once. This clone appeared a single time. V was pared by 1 base and J by 2 bases, with 19 bases of the junction left unmatched. The CDR3 spans 20 residues. Germline loops: CDR1 SGHTA, CDR2 FQGTGA. Material for sequencing was CD45RA- memory CD4+ T cells from PBMCs. The TCR was taken from a human donor with narcolepsy. The rearrangement uses TRBV7-3 and TRBJ1-1; 7 bases match TRBD1. The DNA for the CDR3 is TGTGCCAGCAGCTTAAGAAGCCTTCCGACAGGGCCGCAGCCCAACACTGAAGCTTTCTTT. This codes for CASSLRSLPTGPQPNTEAFF.